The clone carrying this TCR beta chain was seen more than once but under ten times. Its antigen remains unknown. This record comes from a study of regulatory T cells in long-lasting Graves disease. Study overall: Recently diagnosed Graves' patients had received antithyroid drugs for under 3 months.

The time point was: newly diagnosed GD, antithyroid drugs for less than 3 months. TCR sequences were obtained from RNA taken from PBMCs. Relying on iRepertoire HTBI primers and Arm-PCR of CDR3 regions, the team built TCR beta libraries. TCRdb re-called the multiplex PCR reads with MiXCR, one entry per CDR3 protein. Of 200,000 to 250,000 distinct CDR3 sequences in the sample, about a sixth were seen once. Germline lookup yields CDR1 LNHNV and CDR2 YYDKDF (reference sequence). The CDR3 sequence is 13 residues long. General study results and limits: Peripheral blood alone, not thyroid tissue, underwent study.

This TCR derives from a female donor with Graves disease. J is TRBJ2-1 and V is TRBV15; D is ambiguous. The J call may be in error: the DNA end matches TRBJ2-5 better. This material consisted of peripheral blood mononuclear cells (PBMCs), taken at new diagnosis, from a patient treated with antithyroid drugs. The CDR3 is CATSRVLSRTQYF. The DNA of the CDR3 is TGTGCCACCAGCAGGGTCTTGTCCAGGACCCAGTACTTC.